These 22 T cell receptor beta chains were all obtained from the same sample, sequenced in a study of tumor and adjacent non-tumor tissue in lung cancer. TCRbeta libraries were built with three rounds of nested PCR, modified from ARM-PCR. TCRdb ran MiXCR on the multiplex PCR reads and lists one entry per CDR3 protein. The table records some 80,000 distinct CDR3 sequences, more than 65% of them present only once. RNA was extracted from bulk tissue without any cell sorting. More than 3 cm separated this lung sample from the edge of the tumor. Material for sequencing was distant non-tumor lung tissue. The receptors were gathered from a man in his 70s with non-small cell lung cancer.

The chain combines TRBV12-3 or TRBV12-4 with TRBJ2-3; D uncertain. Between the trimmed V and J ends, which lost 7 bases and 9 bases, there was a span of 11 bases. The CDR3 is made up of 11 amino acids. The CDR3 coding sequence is TGTGCCAGCATAATTAAAGACACGCAGTATTTT. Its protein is CASIIKDTQYF.

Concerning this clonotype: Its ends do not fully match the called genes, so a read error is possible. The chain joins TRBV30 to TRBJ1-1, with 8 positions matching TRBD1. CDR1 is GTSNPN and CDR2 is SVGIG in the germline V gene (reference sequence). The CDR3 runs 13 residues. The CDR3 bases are TGTGCCTGGAGCGACAGGGGTTCGACTGGAGCTTTCTTT. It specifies CAWSDRGSTGAFF.

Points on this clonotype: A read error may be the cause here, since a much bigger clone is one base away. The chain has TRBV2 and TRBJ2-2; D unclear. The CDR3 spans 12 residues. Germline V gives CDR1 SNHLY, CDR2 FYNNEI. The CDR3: CASVDDTEELFF. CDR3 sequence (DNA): TGTGCCAGCGTAGACGACACCGAGGAGCTGTTTTTT.

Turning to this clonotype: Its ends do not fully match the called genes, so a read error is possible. The chain's CDR3 is CTSSFRDRSLNTEAFF. CDR3 nucleotide sequence: TGTACCAGTAGCTTCCGGGACAGAAGCCTAAACACTGAAGCTTTCTTT. The chain carries TRBV11-3 and TRBJ1-1; 7 positions agree with TRBD1. Per the germline V gene, CDR1 is SGHNT and CDR2 is YENEEA. There are 16 residues in the CDR3.

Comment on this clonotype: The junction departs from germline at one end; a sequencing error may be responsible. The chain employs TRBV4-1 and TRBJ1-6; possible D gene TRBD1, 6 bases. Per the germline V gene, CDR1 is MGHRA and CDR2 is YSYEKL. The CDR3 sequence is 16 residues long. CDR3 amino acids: CASSHLRQDGNTPHHF. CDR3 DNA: TGCGCCAGCAGCCATCTTCGACAGGACGGCAATACACCCCACCACTTT.

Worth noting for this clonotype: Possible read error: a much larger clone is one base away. This CDR3 is CASSDGLVAGLNQPQHF. In DNA, the CDR3 is TGTGCCAGCAGTGATGGCTTGGTGGCGGGACTGAATCAGCCCCAGCATTTT. This chain uses TRBV7-9 with TRBJ1-5, with D perhaps TRBD1 (5 bases). This CDR3 has 17 amino acids. V was pared by 6 bases and J by 4 bases, with 22 bases between. Germline V lookup: CDR1 SEHNR, CDR2 FQNEAQ (reference sequence).

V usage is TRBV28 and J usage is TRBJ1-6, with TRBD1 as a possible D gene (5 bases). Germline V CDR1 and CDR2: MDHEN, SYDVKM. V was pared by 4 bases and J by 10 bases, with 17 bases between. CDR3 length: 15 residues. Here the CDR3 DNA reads TGTGCCAGCAGTTCGGAACAGGTGCCTGGATCACCCCTCCACTTT. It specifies CASSSEQVPGSPLHF. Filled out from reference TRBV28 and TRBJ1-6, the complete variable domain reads DVKVTQSSRYLVKRTGEKVFLECVQDMDHENMFWYRQDPGLGLRLIYFSYDVKMKEKGDIPEGYSVSREKKERFSLILESASTNQTSMYLCASSSEQVPGSPLHFGNGTRLTVT.

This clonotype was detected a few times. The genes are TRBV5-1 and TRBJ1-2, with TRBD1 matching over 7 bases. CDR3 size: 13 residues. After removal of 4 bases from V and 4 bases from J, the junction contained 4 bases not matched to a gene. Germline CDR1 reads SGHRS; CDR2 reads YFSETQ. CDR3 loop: CASSVGQSYGYTF. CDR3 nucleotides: TGCGCCAGCAGCGTGGGACAGAGCTATGGCTACACCTTC.

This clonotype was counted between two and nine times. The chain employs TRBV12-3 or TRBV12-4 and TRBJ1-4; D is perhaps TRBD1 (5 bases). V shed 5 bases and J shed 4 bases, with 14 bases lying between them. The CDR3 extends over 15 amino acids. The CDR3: CASSVQPGNNEKLFF. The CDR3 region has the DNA TGTGCCAGCAGTGTACAGCCAGGGAATAATGAAAAACTGTTTTTT.

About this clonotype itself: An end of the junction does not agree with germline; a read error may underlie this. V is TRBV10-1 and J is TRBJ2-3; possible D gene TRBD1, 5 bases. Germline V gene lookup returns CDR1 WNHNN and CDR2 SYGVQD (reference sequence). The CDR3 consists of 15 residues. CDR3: CASSDGAAGTDTQFF. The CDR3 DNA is TGCGCCAGCAGTGATGGGGCGGCTGGCACAGATACACAGTTTTTT.

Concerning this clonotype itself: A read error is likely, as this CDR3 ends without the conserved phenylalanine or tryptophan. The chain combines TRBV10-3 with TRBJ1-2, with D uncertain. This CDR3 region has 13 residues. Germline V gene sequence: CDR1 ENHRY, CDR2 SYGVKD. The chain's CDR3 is CAISAEQIHGYTL. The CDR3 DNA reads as TGTGCCATAAGTGCTGAGCAAATCCACGGCTACACCTTA.

Here the CDR3 DNA reads TGTACCGGCAGCTTATACGGATATGGCTACACCTTC. It codes for CTGSLYGYGYTF. The chain recombines TRBV11-1 with TRBJ1-2, with D uncertain. Germline lookup yields CDR1 SGHAT and CDR2 FQDESV (reference sequence). The length of the CDR3 is 12 residues.

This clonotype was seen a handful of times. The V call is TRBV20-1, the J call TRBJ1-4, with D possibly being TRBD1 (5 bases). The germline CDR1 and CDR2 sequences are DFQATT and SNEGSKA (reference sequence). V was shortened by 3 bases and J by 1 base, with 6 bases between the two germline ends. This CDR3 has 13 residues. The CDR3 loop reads CSARTVTNEKLFF. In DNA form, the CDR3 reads TGCAGTGCTAGGACAGTAACTAATGAAAAACTGTTTTTT.

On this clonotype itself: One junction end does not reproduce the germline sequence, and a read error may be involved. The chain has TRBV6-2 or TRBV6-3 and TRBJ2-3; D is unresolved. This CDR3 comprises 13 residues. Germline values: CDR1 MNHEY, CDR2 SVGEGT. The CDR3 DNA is TGTACCAGCAGTTACGACACCACAGATACACAGTATTTT. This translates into CTSSYDTTDTQYF.

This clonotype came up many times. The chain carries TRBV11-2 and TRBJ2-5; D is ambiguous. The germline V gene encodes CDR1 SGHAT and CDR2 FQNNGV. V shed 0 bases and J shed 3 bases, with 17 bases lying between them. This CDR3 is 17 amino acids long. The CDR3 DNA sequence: TGTGCCAGCAGCTTAGAGCCGGGTATGGGGTTAGAAGAGACCCAGTACTTC. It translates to CASSLEPGMGLEETQYF.

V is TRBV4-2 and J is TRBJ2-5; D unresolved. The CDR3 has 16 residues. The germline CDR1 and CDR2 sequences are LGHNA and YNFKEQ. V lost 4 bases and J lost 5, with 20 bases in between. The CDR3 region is CASSLRGNGNEETQYF. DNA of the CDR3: TGTGCCAGCAGCCTCCGAGGTAACGGTAATGAGGAGACCCAGTACTTC.

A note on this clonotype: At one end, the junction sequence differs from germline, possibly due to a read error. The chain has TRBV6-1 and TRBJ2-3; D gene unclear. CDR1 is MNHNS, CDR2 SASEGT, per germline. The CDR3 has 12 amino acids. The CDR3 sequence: CARSEYSITQYF. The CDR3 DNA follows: TGTGCCAGAAGTGAATATAGTATTACGCAGTATTTT.

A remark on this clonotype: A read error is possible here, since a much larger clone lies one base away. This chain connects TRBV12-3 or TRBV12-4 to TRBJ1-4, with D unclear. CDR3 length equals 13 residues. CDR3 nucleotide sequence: TGTGCCAGAAGTTTCTCTCAGGAGCCCGAACTGTTTTTT. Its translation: CARSFSQEPELFF.

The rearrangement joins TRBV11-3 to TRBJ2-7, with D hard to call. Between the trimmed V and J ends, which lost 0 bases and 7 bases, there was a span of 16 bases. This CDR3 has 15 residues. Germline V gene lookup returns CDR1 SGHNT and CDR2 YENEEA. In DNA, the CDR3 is TGTGCCAGCAGCTTAGATGAGGCCCAGGCTCGAGAGCAGTACTTC. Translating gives CASSLDEAQAREQYF.

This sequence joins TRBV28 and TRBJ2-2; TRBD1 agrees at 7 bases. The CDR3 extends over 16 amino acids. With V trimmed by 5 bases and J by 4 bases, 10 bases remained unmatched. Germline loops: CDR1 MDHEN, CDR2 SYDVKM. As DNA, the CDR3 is TGTGCCAGCAGTGTGCGAAGGGGGCTTGGCACCGGGGAGCTGTTTTTT. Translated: CASSVRRGLGTGELFF.

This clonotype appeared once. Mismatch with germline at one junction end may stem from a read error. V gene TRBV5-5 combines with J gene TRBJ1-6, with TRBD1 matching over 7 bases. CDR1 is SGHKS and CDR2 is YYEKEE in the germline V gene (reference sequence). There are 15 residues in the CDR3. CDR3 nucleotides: TGTGCCTGCAGCTTGGATGGACAGGTCAATTTACCCCTCCACTTT. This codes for CACSLDGQVNLPLHF.

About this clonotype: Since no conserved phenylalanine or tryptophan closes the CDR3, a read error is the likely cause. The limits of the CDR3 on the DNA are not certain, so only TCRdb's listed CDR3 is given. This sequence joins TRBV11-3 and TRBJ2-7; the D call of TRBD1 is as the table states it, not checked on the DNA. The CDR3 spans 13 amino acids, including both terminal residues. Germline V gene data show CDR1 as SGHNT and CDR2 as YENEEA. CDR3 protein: CASSLTGAYERYL.